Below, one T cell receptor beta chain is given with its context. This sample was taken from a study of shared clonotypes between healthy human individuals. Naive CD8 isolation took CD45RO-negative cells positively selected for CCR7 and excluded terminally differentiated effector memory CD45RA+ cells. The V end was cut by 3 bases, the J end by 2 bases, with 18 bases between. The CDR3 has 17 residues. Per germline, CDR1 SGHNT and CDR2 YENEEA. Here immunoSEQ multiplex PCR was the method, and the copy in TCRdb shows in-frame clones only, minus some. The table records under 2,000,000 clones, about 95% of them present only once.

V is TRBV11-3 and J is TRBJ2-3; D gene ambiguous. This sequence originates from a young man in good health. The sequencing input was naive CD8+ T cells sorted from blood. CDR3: CASSFSFGWQNTDTQYF. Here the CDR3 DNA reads TGTGCCAGCAGCTTCTCATTCGGGTGGCAAAACACAGATACGCAGTATTTT.